Below are 29 T cell receptor beta chains sequenced from a single sample in a study of T cells in Graves' hyperthyroidism and ophthalmopathy. Amplified TCR beta CDR3 regions came from RNA transcripts. Researchers ran a first-round RT-PCR on the TCR CDR3 using the HTBI primer set. TCRdb re-analysed the multiplex PCR reads in MiXCR, keeping a single row per CDR3 protein. The sample consists of hundreds of thousands of distinct CDR3 sequences, about 18% of them appearing once. The sample consisted of blood. These receptors were obtained from a woman aged 55-69 years with Graves' ophthalmopathy.

This clonotype appeared a few times. The chain carries TRBV4-3 and TRBJ1-1, with D unresolved. Trimming removed 5 bases at V and 4 bases at J, with 20 bases between. The CDR3 contains 16 residues. Per germline, CDR1 LGHNA and CDR2 YSLEER. Here the CDR3 DNA reads TGCGCCAGCAGCAAAAAAATTGATGCGGGTACCACTGAAGCTTTCTTT. Translation gives CASSKKIDAGTTEAFF.

The chain has TRBV4-3 and TRBJ2-5; D is perhaps TRBD1 (6 bases). This CDR3 has 14 residues. Germline lookup yields CDR1 LGHNA and CDR2 YSLEER. The V gene lost 2 bases and the J gene lost 4 bases, with 11 bases spanning the gap. CDR3 protein: CASSQTGWGETQYF. Here the CDR3 DNA reads TGCGCCAGCAGCCAAACAGGGTGGGGAGAGACCCAGTACTTC.

This clonotype was seen ten or more times. The chain employs TRBV6-1 and TRBJ1-1; 7 bases fit TRBD1. The CDR3 runs 13 residues. J gave up 1 base and V 8 bases, and 4 bases lay outside the gene matches. Germline V gene sequence: CDR1 MNHNS, CDR2 SASEGT. CDR3 residues: CASVWDRNTEAFF. CDR3 DNA sequence: TGTGCCAGCGTTTGGGACAGGAACACTGAAGCTTTCTTT.

This clonotype was seen ten or more times. V usage is TRBV28 and J usage is TRBJ2-7, with a possible D match to TRBD1 (6 bases). The germline CDR1 and CDR2 sequences are MDHEN and SYDVKM. The CDR3 extends over 14 amino acids. Between the trimmed V and J ends, which lost 7 bases and 2 bases, there was a span of 15 bases. The CDR3, as DNA: TGTGCCAGCACCTCCGGGACACCTCCCTACGAGCAGTACTTC. Translated, it gives CASTSGTPPYEQYF. Using reference TRBV28 and TRBJ2-7 for the parts outside the CDR3, the full variable domain is DVKVTQSSRYLVKRTGEKVFLECVQDMDHENMFWYRQDPGLGLRLIYFSYDVKMKEKGDIPEGYSVSREKKERFSLILESASTNQTSMYLCASTSGTPPYEQYFGPGTRLTVT.

The chain employs TRBV7-2 and TRBJ1-3; 7 bases fit TRBD1. Germline CDR1 is SGHTA and CDR2 is FQGNSA. Trimming removed 5 bases from V and 0 bases from J; junction bases left unmatched: 7. The CDR3 has 16 amino acids. The CDR3 region is CASSPRGGTSGNTIYF. In DNA, the CDR3 is TGTGCCAGCAGCCCCAGGGGGGGTACCTCTGGAAACACCATATATTTT. The variable domain in full, with the rest retrieved from reference TRBV7-2 and TRBJ1-3, is GAGVSQSPSNKVTEKGKDVELRCDPISGHTALYWYRQSLGQGLEFLIYFQGNSAPDKSGLPSDRFSAERTGGSVSTLTIQRTQQEDSAVYLCASSPRGGTSGNTIYFGEGSWLTVV.

The V gene is TRBV11-2, the J gene TRBJ1-2; D perhaps matches TRBD1 (5 bases). The V and J ends lost 4 bases and 4 bases respectively, with 16 bases between them. There are 15 residues in the CDR3. Germline-derived CDR1 and CDR2 are SGHAT and FQNNGV. CDR3 sequence: CASSSSSGRFYGYTF. As DNA, the CDR3 is TGTGCCAGCAGCTCATCCTCGGGACGATTCTATGGCTACACCTTC.

The V call is TRBV2, the J call TRBJ1-3; possible D gene TRBD1, 6 bases. From germline, CDR1 is SNHLY and CDR2 FYNNEI. Trimming removed 11 bases at V and 4 bases at J, with 18 bases between. The CDR3 is made up of 14 amino acids. This chain's CDR3 is CAGDGAGVGNTIYF. In nucleotides, the CDR3 is TGTGCCGGCGATGGGGCAGGGGTCGGAAACACCATATATTTT.

The chain couples TRBV12-5 to TRBJ2-5; 11 bases line up with TRBD2. CDR1 is LGHNT and CDR2 is FRNRAP in the germline V gene. CDR3 length equals 17 residues. The V segment lost 7 bases and the J segment 5 bases; nucleotides outside the gene matches: 15. The CDR3 nucleotides are TGTGCTAGTGCCTTGGGACTAGCGGCCACCCGCAGCGAGACCCAGTACTTC. Translating gives CASALGLAATRSETQYF. The complete variable domain, with remaining parts taken from reference TRBV12-5 and TRBJ2-5, reads DARVTQTPRHKVTEMGQEVTMRCQPILGHNTVFWYRQTMMQGLELLAYFRNRAPLDDSGMPKDRFSAEMPDATLATLKIQPSEPRDSAVYFCASALGLAATRSETQYFGPGTRLLVL.

This clonotype was seen many times. The chain carries TRBV2 and TRBJ2-7; D unresolved. V was clipped by 7 bases and J by 0 bases, with 7 bases between them. The CDR3 is 12 amino acids. Germline CDR1 SNHLY, CDR2 FYNNEI. The CDR3 region has the DNA TGTGCCAGCAAGCGACTCTCCTACGAGCAGTACTTC. Amino acid sequence: CASKRLSYEQYF.

This clonotype has a count of ten or more. This chain connects TRBV29-1 to TRBJ1-2, with TRBD1 matching over 7 bases. J was trimmed by 3 bases and V by 8 bases; bases with no gene match: 3. The CDR3 sequence is 11 residues long. Germline V gives CDR1 SQVTM, CDR2 ANQGSEA. In DNA form, the CDR3 reads TGCAGCCTTGGACAGGACTATGGCTACACCTTC. Residues: CSLGQDYGYTF. Combining the CDR3 with reference TRBV29-1 and TRBJ1-2 gives the whole variable domain SAVISQKPSRDICQRGTSLTIQCQVDSQVTMMFWYRQQPGQSLTLIATANQGSEATYESGFVIDKFPISRPNLTFSTLTVSNMSPEDSSIYLCSLGQDYGYTFGSGTRLTVV.

This clonotype has just one count. The rearrangement joins TRBV20-1 to TRBJ2-7; TRBD2 matches at 8 bases. This CDR3 region has 15 residues. J lost 4 bases, V lost 6 bases, and 14 bases had no gene match. Germline V lookup: CDR1 DFQATT, CDR2 SNEGSKA (reference sequence). The CDR3 sequence is CSALSSGSGSYEQYF. The CDR3 DNA follows: TGCAGTGCCCTCTCCAGCGGGAGCGGTTCATACGAGCAGTACTTC.

This clonotype appeared many times. V gene TRBV20-1 combines with J gene TRBJ2-3, with 8 nucleotides matching TRBD2. CDR1 and CDR2 from the germline V gene are DFQATT and SNEGSKA (reference sequence). This CDR3 comprises 14 residues. V lost 4 bases, J lost 8 bases, and 11 bases stayed unmatched. The CDR3 coding sequence is TGCAGTGCTACCTTTAGCGGGAATTCGGGTACGCAGTATTTT. Its protein is CSATFSGNSGTQYF.

This clonotype was seen at least ten times. The V and J genes are TRBV7-6 and TRBJ1-1; D call uncertain. Trimming shortened V by 1 base and J by 0 bases, and 3 bases separated the two germline ends. This CDR3 is 13 amino acids long. In germline, CDR1 is SGHVS, CDR2 FNYEAQ. The chain's CDR3 is CASSLDLNTEAFF. The CDR3 DNA is TGTGCCAGCAGCTTAGACCTGAACACTGAAGCTTTCTTT.

This chain links TRBV28 with TRBJ2-7; 8 nucleotides match TRBD1. The CDR3 consists of 16 residues. CDR1 MDHEN and CDR2 SYDVKM come from the germline V gene. J was trimmed by 3 bases and V by 6 bases; bases with no gene match: 13. As DNA, the CDR3 is TGTGCCAGCAGATTTACAGACAGGGGCCCAAACTACGAGCAGTACTTC. This translates into CASRFTDRGPNYEQYF.

The chain has TRBV5-5 and TRBJ2-2, with TRBD2 matching over 7 bases. J gave up 6 bases and V 0 bases, and 8 bases lay outside the gene matches. CDR3 length: 16 amino acids. CDR1 is SGHKS, CDR2 YYEKEE, per germline (reference sequence). This chain's CDR3 is CASSLGLGEGPGELFF. The DNA for the CDR3 is TGTGCCAGCAGCTTGGGTCTGGGGGAGGGCCCCGGGGAGCTGTTTTTT.

The chain uses TRBV4-1 and TRBJ2-4; D gene uncertain. The V end lost 4 bases, the J end lost 3 bases, and 10 bases lay between the germline ends. Germline V gene data show CDR1 as MGHRA and CDR2 as YSYEKL. CDR3 length: 14 residues. In DNA, the CDR3 is TGCGCCAGCAGCCTCCTGGACCGCAAAAACATTCAGTACTTC. Translation: CASSLLDRKNIQYF.

Ten or more counts support this clonotype. In nucleotides, the CDR3 is TGTGCCAGCAGCCTCGTAGGGACAGCTACCCAAGAGACCCAGTACTTC. This sequence encodes CASSLVGTATQETQYF. V is TRBV28 and J is TRBJ2-5, with 7 bases matching TRBD1. J was trimmed by 1 base and V by 6 bases; bases with no gene match: 11. This CDR3 spans 16 amino acids. Per the germline V gene, CDR1 is MDHEN and CDR2 is SYDVKM.

Ten or more counts support this clonotype. The J gene is TRBJ1-2, the V gene TRBV18, with D tentatively TRBD1 (6 bases). The germline CDR1 and CDR2 sequences are KGHSH and LQKENI. CDR3 length equals 14 residues. V was shortened by 6 bases and J by 6 bases, with 17 bases between the two germline ends. The chain's CDR3 is CASSRQVQGDGYTF. The CDR3 bases are TGTGCCAGCTCCCGACAGGTCCAAGGCGATGGCTACACCTTC.

This sequence joins TRBV11-2 and TRBJ2-1, with 8 bases matching TRBD2. J gave up 8 bases and V 6 bases, and 6 bases lay outside the gene matches. Germline-derived CDR1 and CDR2 are SGHAT and FQNNGV. The CDR3 consists of 13 residues. The CDR3 spells CASRPGGHDEQFF. CDR3 coding DNA: TGTGCCAGCAGACCGGGAGGGCACGATGAGCAGTTCTTC.

The V and J genes are TRBV20-1 and TRBJ1-1; the match to TRBD1 covers 7 bases. Trimming removed 6 bases from V and 2 bases from J; junction bases left unmatched: 6. This CDR3 is built from 13 residues. CDR1 DFQATT and CDR2 SNEGSKA come from the germline V gene (reference sequence). As DNA, the CDR3 is TGCAGTGCGTTTAGACAGGGTAACACTGAAGCTTTCTTT. Its translation is CSAFRQGNTEAFF.

This clonotype was counted only a few times. The chain joins TRBV18 to TRBJ1-2, with TRBD1 matching over 8 bases. The CDR3 length is 14 residues. With V trimmed by 3 bases and J by 2 bases, 2 bases remained unmatched. Germline CDR1 KGHSH, CDR2 LQKENI. The DNA of the CDR3 is TGTGCCAGCTCACCGGGACAGGAAAACTATGGCTACACCTTC. Translation: CASSPGQENYGYTF.

The chain couples TRBV7-9 to TRBJ1-2, with D tentatively TRBD1 (6 bases). The CDR3 runs to 14 residues. With 4 bases removed from V and 1 base from J, the gap between germline ends came to 10 bases. CDR1 SEHNR and CDR2 FQNEAQ come from the germline V gene (reference sequence). This CDR3 is CASSYGGFNYGYTF. The DNA of the CDR3 is TGTGCCAGCAGCTATGGGGGCTTTAACTATGGCTACACCTTC.

This clonotype has only a few counts. The V call is TRBV4-2, the J call TRBJ2-3; D possibly corresponds to TRBD1 (5 bases). With 3 bases removed from V and 3 bases from J, the gap between germline ends came to 16 bases. Per the germline V gene, CDR1 is LGHNA and CDR2 is YNFKEQ. The CDR3 has 16 residues. CDR3 sequence: CASSQVQGWSTDTQYF. The CDR3 DNA reads as TGTGCCAGCAGCCAGGTCCAGGGTTGGAGTACAGATACGCAGTATTTT.

The chain combines TRBV19 with TRBJ1-5; D may be TRBD1 (6 bases). CDR1 is LNHDA and CDR2 is SQIVND in the germline V gene (reference sequence). V was shortened by 5 bases and J by 0 bases, with 11 bases between the two germline ends. CDR3 length equals 15 residues. In DNA form, the CDR3 reads TGTGCCAGTAGTCGGACAGCGAATAGCAATCAGCCCCAGCATTTT. Translation gives CASSRTANSNQPQHF. The full variable domain, completed using reference TRBV19 and TRBJ1-5, is DGGITQSPKYLFRKEGQNVTLSCEQNLNHDAMYWYRQDPGQGLRLIYYSQIVNDFQKGDIAEGYSVSREKKESFPLTVTSAQKNPTAFYLCASSRTANSNQPQHFGDGTRLSIL.

Comments on this clonotype: A read error is possible here, since a much larger clone lies one base away. The V gene is TRBV29-1, the J gene TRBJ2-5, with D perhaps TRBD1 (5 bases). Trimming stripped 7 bases from V and 4 bases from J, with 13 bases between. The CDR3 is made up of 12 amino acids. Germline lookup yields CDR1 SQVTM and CDR2 ANQGSEA. CDR3 protein: CSAKGQGETQYF. CDR3 DNA sequence: TGCAGCGCCAAGGGCCAGGGAGAGACCCAGTACTTC.

The chain combines TRBV28 with TRBJ2-1, with a weak D call TRBD2 (6 bases). V lost 5 bases and J 6 bases, leaving 11 bases between the germline ends. Germline values: CDR1 MDHEN, CDR2 SYDVKM. This CDR3 has 13 amino acids. CDR3 nucleotides: TGTGCCAGCAGTGCCCGGGGAGGCAATGAGCAGTTCTTC. This sequence encodes CASSARGGNEQFF.

The chain combines TRBV29-1 with TRBJ2-7, with TRBD1 matching over 11 bases. The germline CDR1 and CDR2 sequences are SQVTM and ANQGSEA. This CDR3 contains 13 residues. With 4 bases clipped from V and 5 bases from J, the junction kept 4 bases outside the gene matches. The CDR3 loop is CSVGTGGVDEQYF. The DNA of the CDR3 is TGCAGCGTTGGGACAGGGGGCGTCGACGAGCAGTACTTC.

Notes on this clonotype: Possible read error: a much larger clone is one base away. The chain is built from TRBV27 and TRBJ2-1, with D maybe TRBD2 (6 bases). CDR3 length: 15 residues. Germline CDR1 and CDR2: MNHEY and SMNVEV (reference sequence). Trimming pared 11 bases from V and 4 bases from J, leaving 21 bases between. The CDR3 loop is CAGKGSREGYNEQFF. CDR3 bases: TGTGCCGGCAAGGGCTCGCGGGAAGGTTACAATGAGCAGTTCTTC.

This clonotype was observed at least ten times. The genes are TRBV5-1 and TRBJ2-7; D unclear. Germline-derived CDR1 and CDR2 are SGHRS and YFSETQ. CDR3 length: 15 amino acids. Between the trimmed V and J ends, which lost 0 bases and 2 bases, there was a span of 12 bases. The CDR3 region has the DNA TGCGCCAGCAGCTTGGATGGCGTCCAGACCTACGAGCAGTACTTC. Translated, it gives CASSLDGVQTYEQYF.